This TCR beta chain was recovered during a study of long-term antiretroviral therapy in people with HIV. Study observations and caveats: In samples taken after ART, diversity increased but remained below transplant donor control levels. Whereas controls had wider CDR3 length ranges, HIV repertoires had narrower ones.

Version v3.0 of the immunoSEQ assay was performed at survey level. Method: immunoSEQ multiplex PCR; TCRdb's copy keeps in-frame clones and lacks some. There are about 11,000 clones in the sample; 80% to 90% occur only once, and approximately 20% lies in the top ten. Concerning this clone itself: Its target is not known.

Each HIV participant was treated in the United States. The clonotype comes from a woman between 40 and 55 years old with HIV. Source: unsorted PBMCs, taken 0.2 years before starting antiretroviral therapy.

CDR3 residues: CAISESRTGTSGNTIYF. The DNA of the CDR3 is TGTGCCATCAGTGAGTCGCGGACAGGGACGTCAGGAAACACCATATATTTT. The V gene is TRBV10-3, the J gene TRBJ1-3, with TRBD1 matching over 8 bases. The CDR3 has 17 amino acids. Trimming cost V 0 bases and J 4 bases; bases outside gene matches: 8. The germline V gene encodes CDR1 ENHRY and CDR2 SYGVKD.